This T cell receptor beta chain was identified during a study of CD8+ T cells in alopecia areata. Whole-study context: A 6-month off-drug phase came after tofacitinib, which had lasted 6 to 18 months.

Peripheral blood samples and lesional scalp punch biopsies were obtained from alopecia areata patients. It was from PBMCs that CD4+ and CD8+ T cells were sorted. Losses at the gene ends were 3 bases for V and 2 bases for J; bases not matched to a gene: 6. This CDR3 comprises 15 residues. Germline V gives CDR1 MNHEY, CDR2 SMNVEV (reference sequence). RNA was extracted and reverse transcribed into cDNA as the sequencing template. Only in-frame clones appear in the TCRdb table, and some are missing; sequencing was by immunoSEQ multiplex PCR. The sample gives 160,000 or so clones, roughly 66% of which show up once; over 10% is in the top ten.

The chain carries TRBV27 and TRBJ2-5, with 7 bases identical to TRBD1. Source: CD8+ T cells sorted from blood, taken at week 0. The clonotype comes from a human donor with alopecia areata. The CDR3 DNA reads TGTGCCAGCAGTTTGGGCAGGGGGAGACAAGAGACCCAGTACTTC. It codes for CASSLGRGRQETQYF.